This is a list of T cell receptor beta chains from one sample in a study of T cell responses to AZD1222 COVID-19 vaccine. TCRdb's table, derived via immunoSEQ multiplex PCR, lists solely in-frame clones and lacks some. The sample has 110,000 to 150,000 clones, about 92% seen once; the top ten hold around 0.85%. Sequences were derived from peripheral blood, sampled on day 0 of MenACWY control vaccination. All receptors come from an adult in good health. The CDR3 runs from the conserved cysteine through the conserved F or W. D genes are given only for firm matches. Expanded clones are given a class, and other clones once, few, many or no size at all.

TRBV5-1	TRBD2	TRBJ2-1	once	TGCGCCAGCAGCTTAGTAGCGGGGGTACACAATGAGCAGTTCTTC	CASSLVAGVHNEQFF
TRBV5-4	TRBD1	TRBJ2-3	few	TGTGCCAGCAGCCCGGGGACAGTTGATTGGCGTTTCGCAGATACGCAGTATTTT	CASSPGTVDWRFADTQYF
TRBV4-3	NA	TRBJ1-2	NA	TGCGCCAGCAGCCAAGCTGACAGAGACCCTAACTATGGCTACACCTTC	CASSQADRDPNYGYTF
TRBV24-1	NA	TRBJ2-3	NA	TGTGCCACCAGTGACTCTGGACAGTACACAGATACGCAGTATTTT	CATSDSGQYTDTQYF
TRBV30	TRBD1	TRBJ1-1	NA	TGTGCCTGGACGGGACAGGGGAACACTGAAGCTTTCTTT	CAWTGQGNTEAFF
TRBV14	TRBD1	TRBJ1-1	NA	TGTGCCAGCAGCCAGATCCGGGACAGGAACACTGAAGCTTTCTTT	CASSQIRDRNTEAFF
TRBV5-1	NA	TRBJ2-1	NA	TGCGCCAGCAGCCCCAGGTCTTCTGGGGAGGTTCACTATGAGCAGTTCTTC	CASSPRSSGEVHYEQFF
TRBV5-1	NA	TRBJ2-7	NA	TGCGCCAGCAGCCCCGGAGCCTACGAGCAGTACTTC	CASSPGAYEQYF
TRBV19	TRBD1	TRBJ1-2	few	TGTGCCAGTAGTACCCTGGACAGGTCGAGGGGCTACACCTTC	CASSTLDRSRGYTF
TRBV5-1	NA	TRBJ1-2	NA	TGCGCCAGCAGCAAGGACAGCCTGATAGGTGGCTACACCTTC	CASSKDSLIGGYTF
TRBV5-1	TRBD1	TRBJ2-1	few	TGCGCCAGCAGCAGCGCCGGACAGGGTCAGCAGTTCTTC	CASSSAGQGQQFF
TRBV11-2	NA	TRBJ1-2	NA	TGTGCCAGCAGCTTTACGAGGGGGGGCTATGGCTACACCTTC	CASSFTRGGYGYTF
TRBV14	NA	TRBJ2-5	NA	TGTGCCAGCAGCCAATTCGCCCGCGCGAAAGAGACCCAGTACTTC	CASSQFARAKETQYF
TRBV20-1	NA	TRBJ1-2	NA	TGCAGTGCTAGTCAGCCTCCCCCTGGGGGCTACACCTTC	CSASQPPPGGYTF
TRBV7-3	NA	TRBJ2-1	once	TGTGCCAGCAGCTTAAAATCAGCATACAATGAGCAGTTCTTC	CASSLKSAYNEQFF
TRBV10-2	TRBD1	TRBJ1-1	NA	TGCGCCAGCAGTGACGGGATAGGACAGGGGGCCGCTTTCTTT	CASSDGIGQGAAFF
TRBV27	NA	TRBJ1-2	NA	TGTGCCAGCAGTTTAAGGGAGGAGGGCTATGGCTACACCTTC	CASSLREEGYGYTF
TRBV27	NA	TRBJ1-3	NA	TGTGCCAGCAGATCCACAGGAGTAGGCGCGAACACCATATATTTT	CASRSTGVGANTIYF
TRBV5-1	NA	TRBJ2-3	NA	TGCGCCAGCAGCTTGGGGGGGTTGAGCACAGATACGCAGTATTTT	CASSLGGLSTDTQYF
TRBV6-1	NA	TRBJ1-5	NA	TGTGCCAGCAGTGAACGTCGGGACACTAGCAATCAGCCCCAGCATTTT	CASSERRDTSNQPQHF
TRBV12-3/TRBV12-4	NA	TRBJ2-1	NA	TGTGCCAGCAGTTTACTCGGTGAGCAGTTCTTC	CASSLLGEQFF
TRBV7-8	NA	TRBJ1-4	NA	TGTGCCAGCAGCTCGACAGCTCCTAATGAAAAACTGTTTTTT	CASSSTAPNEKLFF
TRBV6-2/TRBV6-3	NA	TRBJ1-6	NA	TGTGCCAGCAGTCTCAACGCAGACAATTCACCCCTCCACTTT	CASSLNADNSPLHF
TRBV19	NA	TRBJ1-1	few	TGTGCCAGTAGTATTAGTTCAGAGGGTCCGAACACTGAAGCTTTCTTT	CASSISSEGPNTEAFF
TRBV4-2	NA	TRBJ1-4	NA	TGTGCCAGCAGCCAAGTAGGGGGAGGAGGCCCCGGAAAACTGTTTTTT	CASSQVGGGGPGKLFF
TRBV6-1	NA	TRBJ1-1	NA	TGTGCCAGCAGTGAAGCAGGGGTCAGGACTGAAGCTTTCTTT	CASSEAGVRTEAFF
TRBV10-3	NA	TRBJ1-2	NA	TGTGCCATCAGTGAGTCGACAGATTACTATGGCTACACCTTC	CAISESTDYYGYTF
TRBV5-1	NA	TRBJ2-5	NA	TGCGCCAGCAGCTTGGATAACAACCTGGAGACCCAGTACTTC	CASSLDNNLETQYF
TRBV7-2	TRBD1	TRBJ1-3	NA	TGTGCCAGCAGCACCCCCGGGACAGGGATGGGAAACACCATATATTTT	CASSTPGTGMGNTIYF
TRBV2	TRBD1	TRBJ2-2	NA	TGTGCCCGGGGGACAGGGTTCACCGGGGAGCTGTTTTTT	CARGTGFTGELFF
TRBV7-9	NA	TRBJ1-4	once	TGTGCCAGCAGCCCAAGGATTGAAAAACTGTTTTTT	CASSPRIEKLFF
TRBV5-3	NA	TRBJ1-5	few	TGTGCCAGAAGCGATATCCAGGGAAATCAGCCCCAGCATTTT	CARSDIQGNQPQHF
TRBV7-9	NA	TRBJ2-5	NA	TGTGCCAGCAGCCAAGAGACCCAGTACTTC	CASSQETQYF
TRBV2	NA	TRBJ1-4	once	TGTGCCAGCAGTGATACCGGGAGGGGGGGTGAAAAACTGTTTTTT	CASSDTGRGGEKLFF
TRBV30	NA	TRBJ1-2	NA	TGTGCCTGGAGTCGTAAGGCCTTCTATGGCTACACCTTC	CAWSRKAFYGYTF
TRBV6-5	TRBD1	TRBJ1-1	NA	TGTGCCAGCAGCCTACAGGGGGGGACTGAAGCTTTCTTT	CASSLQGGTEAFF
TRBV28	NA	TRBJ2-7	NA	TGTGCCAGCAGTCCCGCCCTGCGGCTTGGCTACGAGCAGTACTTC	CASSPALRLGYEQYF
TRBV11-2	NA	TRBJ1-1	NA	TGTGCCAGCAGCTTAGATTGGGTTATCGCTGAAGCTTTCTTT	CASSLDWVIAEAFF
TRBV21-1	NA	TRBJ2-2	NA	TGTGCCAGCAGCAAATTCCTAGCGGGGGGAAACACCGGGGAGCTGTTTTTT	CASSKFLAGGNTGELFF
TRBV29-1	NA	TRBJ2-2	once	TGCAGCGGTTCCGGGACCTCACCGCCCGGGGAGCTGTTTTTT	CSGSGTSPPGELFF
TRBV30	TRBD1	TRBJ1-6	NA	TGTGCCTGGAGTGTCGGACAGGATAATTCACCCCTCCACTTT	CAWSVGQDNSPLHF
TRBV2	NA	TRBJ2-7	NA	TGTGCCAGCAGTGAGGGATACGAGCAGTACTTC	CASSEGYEQYF
TRBV19	TRBD1	TRBJ1-5	NA	TGTGCCAGTAGCGCGGGACAGTATAGCAATCAGCCCCAGCATTTT	CASSAGQYSNQPQHF
TRBV5-8	NA	TRBJ1-2	once	TGTGCCAGCAGCTTCGAAGGCACTAGGGGCTACACCTTC	CASSFEGTRGYTF